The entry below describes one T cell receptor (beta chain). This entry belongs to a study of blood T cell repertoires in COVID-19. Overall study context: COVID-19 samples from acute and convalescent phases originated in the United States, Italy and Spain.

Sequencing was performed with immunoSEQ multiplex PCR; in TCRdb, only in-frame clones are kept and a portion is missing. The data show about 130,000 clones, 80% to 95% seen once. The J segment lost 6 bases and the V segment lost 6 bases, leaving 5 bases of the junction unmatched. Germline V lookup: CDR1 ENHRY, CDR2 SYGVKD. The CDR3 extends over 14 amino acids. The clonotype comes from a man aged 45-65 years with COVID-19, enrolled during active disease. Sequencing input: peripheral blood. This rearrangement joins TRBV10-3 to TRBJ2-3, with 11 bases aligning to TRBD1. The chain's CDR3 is CAIRGTGGQDTQYF. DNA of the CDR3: TGTGCCATCAGGGGGACAGGGGGTCAGGATACGCAGTATTTT.